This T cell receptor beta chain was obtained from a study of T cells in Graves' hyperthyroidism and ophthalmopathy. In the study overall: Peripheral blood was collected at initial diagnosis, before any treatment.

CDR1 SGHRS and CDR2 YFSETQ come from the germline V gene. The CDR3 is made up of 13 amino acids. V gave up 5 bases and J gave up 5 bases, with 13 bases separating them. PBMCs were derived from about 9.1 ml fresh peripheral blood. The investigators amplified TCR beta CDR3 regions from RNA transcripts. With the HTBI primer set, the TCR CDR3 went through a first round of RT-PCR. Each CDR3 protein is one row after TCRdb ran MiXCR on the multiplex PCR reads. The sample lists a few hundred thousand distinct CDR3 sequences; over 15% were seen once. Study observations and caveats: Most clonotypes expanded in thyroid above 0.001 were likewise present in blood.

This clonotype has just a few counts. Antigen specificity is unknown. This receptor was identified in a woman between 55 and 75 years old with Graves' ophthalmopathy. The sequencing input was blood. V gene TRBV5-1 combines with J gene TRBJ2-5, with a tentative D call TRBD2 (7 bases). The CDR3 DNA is TGCGCCAGCAGAGAGGGGGGGTTGGAGACCCAGTACTTC. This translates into CASREGGLETQYF.